Sequencing of this TCR beta chain was carried out in a study of blood T cell repertoires in COVID-19. Study-level information: Acute and convalescent COVID-19 samples came from the United States, Italy and Spain. The cDNA or gDNA used as material had been derived from T cells, B-cell-depleted T cells, or PBMCs.

Authors' analysis steps: Cell counts per sample came from amplifying reference gene primers. Assay used: immunoSEQ multiplex PCR; TCRdb lists only in-frame clones, some missing. V and J calls and clone size are those listed in that table; D and trimming were worked out from the DNA. This sample has roughly 400,000 clones, with about 89% found just once. V shed 3 bases and J 10 bases; nucleotides not matched to a gene: 15. CDR1 is LGHDT and CDR2 is YNNKEL in the germline V gene (reference sequence). This CDR3 has 16 amino acids. The sequencing sample was made of peripheral blood. The sequence came from a woman aged 55-69 years with COVID-19, enrolled during active disease. The V gene is TRBV3-1 (or the pseudogene TRBV3-2), the J gene TRBJ2-1; 7 bases match TRBD2. The CDR3 here is CASSHRSERGREEQFF. The CDR3 DNA follows: TGTGCCAGCAGCCACCGTTCGGAGCGGGGAAGGGAGGAGCAGTTCTTC.